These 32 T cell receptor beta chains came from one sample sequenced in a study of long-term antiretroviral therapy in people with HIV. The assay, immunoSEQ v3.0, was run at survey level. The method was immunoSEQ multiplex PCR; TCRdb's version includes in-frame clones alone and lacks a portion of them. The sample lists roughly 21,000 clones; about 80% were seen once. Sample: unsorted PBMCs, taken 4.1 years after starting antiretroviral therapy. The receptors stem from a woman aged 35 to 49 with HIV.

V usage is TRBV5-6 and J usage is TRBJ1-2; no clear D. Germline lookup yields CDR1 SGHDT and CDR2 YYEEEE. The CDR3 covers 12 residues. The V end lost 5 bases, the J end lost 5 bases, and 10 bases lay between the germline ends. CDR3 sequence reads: CASRERPYGYTF. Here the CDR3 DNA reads TGTGCCAGCAGGGAACGGCCATATGGCTACACCTTC.

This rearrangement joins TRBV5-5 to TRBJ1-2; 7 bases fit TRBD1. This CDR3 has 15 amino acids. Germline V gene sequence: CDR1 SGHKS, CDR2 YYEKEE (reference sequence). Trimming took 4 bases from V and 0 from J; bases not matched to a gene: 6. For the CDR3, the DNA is TGTGCCAGCAGCACCTCGGACAGGACTAACTATGGCTACACCTTC. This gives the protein CASSTSDRTNYGYTF.

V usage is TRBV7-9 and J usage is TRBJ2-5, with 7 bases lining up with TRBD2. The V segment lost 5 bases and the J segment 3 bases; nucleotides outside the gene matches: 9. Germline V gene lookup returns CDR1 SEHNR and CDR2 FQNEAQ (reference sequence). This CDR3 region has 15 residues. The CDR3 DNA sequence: TGTGCCAGCAGCCTCTGGGGGGGGAACGAAGAGACCCAGTACTTC. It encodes CASSLWGGNEETQYF.

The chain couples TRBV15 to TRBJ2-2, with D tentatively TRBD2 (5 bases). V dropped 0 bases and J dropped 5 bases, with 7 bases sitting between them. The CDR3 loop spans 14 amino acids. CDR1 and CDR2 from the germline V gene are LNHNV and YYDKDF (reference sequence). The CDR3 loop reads CATSRDEGTGELFF. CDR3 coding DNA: TGTGCCACCAGCAGAGATGAGGGTACCGGGGAGCTGTTTTTT. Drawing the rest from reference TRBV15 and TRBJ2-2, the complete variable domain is DAMVIQNPRYQVTQFGKPVTLSCSQTLNHNVMYWYQQKSSQAPKLLFHYYDKDFNNEADTPDNFQSRRPNTSFCFLDIRSPGLGDTAMYLCATSRDEGTGELFFGEGSRLTVL.

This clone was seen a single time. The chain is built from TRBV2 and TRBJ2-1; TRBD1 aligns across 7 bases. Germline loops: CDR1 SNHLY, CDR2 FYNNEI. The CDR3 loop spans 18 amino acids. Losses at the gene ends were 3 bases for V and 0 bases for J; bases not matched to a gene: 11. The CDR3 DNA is TGTGCCAGCAGTGACCGGGACAGTGAATTAAGCTCCTACAATGAGCAGTTCTTC. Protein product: CASSDRDSELSSYNEQFF.

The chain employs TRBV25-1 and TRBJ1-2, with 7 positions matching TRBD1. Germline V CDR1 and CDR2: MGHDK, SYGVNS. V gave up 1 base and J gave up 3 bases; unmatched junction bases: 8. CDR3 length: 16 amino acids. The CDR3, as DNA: TGTGCCAGCAGTGAATCATACAGGGGTGAGGACTATGGCTACACCTTC. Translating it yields CASSESYRGEDYGYTF.

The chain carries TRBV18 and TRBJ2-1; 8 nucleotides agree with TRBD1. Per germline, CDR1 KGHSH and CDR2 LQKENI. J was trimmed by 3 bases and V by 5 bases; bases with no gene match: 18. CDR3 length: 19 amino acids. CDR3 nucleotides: TGTGCCAGCTCAAGGTCACGACAGGGGCTAATGGGGGACTACAATGAGCAGTTCTTC. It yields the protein CASSRSRQGLMGDYNEQFF. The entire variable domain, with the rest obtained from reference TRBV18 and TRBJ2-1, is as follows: NAGVMQNPRHLVRRRGQEARLRCSPMKGHSHVYWYRQLPEEGLKFMVYLQKENIIDESGMPKERFSAEFPKEGPSILRIQQVVRGDSAAYFCASSRSRQGLMGDYNEQFFGPGTRLTVL.

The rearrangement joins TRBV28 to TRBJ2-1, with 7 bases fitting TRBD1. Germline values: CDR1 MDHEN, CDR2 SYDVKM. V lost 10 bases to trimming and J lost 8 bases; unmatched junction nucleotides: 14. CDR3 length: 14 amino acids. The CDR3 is CATKGQSFPDEQFF. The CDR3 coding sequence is TGTGCCACAAAGGGACAGTCGTTTCCCGATGAGCAGTTCTTC.

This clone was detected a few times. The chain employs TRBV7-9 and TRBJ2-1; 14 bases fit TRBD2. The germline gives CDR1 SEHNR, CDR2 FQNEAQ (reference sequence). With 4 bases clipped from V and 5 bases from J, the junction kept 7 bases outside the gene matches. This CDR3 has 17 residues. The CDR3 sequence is CASSSRPTSGRDNEQFF. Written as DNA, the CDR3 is TGTGCCAGCAGCTCTCGACCGACTAGCGGGAGGGACAATGAGCAGTTCTTC.

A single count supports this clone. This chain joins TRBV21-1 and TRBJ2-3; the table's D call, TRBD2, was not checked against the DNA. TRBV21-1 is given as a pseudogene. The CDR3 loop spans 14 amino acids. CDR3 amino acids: CASSRTPSTDTQYF. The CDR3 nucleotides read TGTGCCAGCAGCAGGACTCCTAGCACAGATACGCAGTATTTT.

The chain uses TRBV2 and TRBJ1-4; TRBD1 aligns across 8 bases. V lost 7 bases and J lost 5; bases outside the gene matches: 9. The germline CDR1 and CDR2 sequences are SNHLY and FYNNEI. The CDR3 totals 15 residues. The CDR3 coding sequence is TGTGCCAGCACTAAAACAGGGGGGCCAAATGAAAAACTGTTTTTT. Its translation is CASTKTGGPNEKLFF.

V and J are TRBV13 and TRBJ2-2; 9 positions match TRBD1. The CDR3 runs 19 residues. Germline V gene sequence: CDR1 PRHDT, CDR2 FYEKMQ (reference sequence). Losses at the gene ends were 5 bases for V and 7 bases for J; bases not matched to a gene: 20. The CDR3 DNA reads TGTGCCAGCAGCACTGCCGGGACAGGGAGCGGAAAGGGAGACGGGGAGCTGTTTTTT. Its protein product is CASSTAGTGSGKGDGELFF.

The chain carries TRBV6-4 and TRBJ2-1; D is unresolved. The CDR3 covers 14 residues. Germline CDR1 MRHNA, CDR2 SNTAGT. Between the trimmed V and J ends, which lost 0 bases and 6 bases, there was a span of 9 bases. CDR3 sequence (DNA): TGTGCCAGCAGTGACTCGAAGTCGGTCAATGAGCAGTTCTTC. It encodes CASSDSKSVNEQFF.

CDR3 sequence (DNA): TGTGCCAGCAGCAATAGAGTCCCAGATACGCAGTATTTT. This translates into CASSNRVPDTQYF. The chain recombines TRBV7-2 with TRBJ2-3; the D is unclear. V lost 5 bases, J lost 4 bases, and 10 bases lay in between. The CDR3 is 13 residues long. Germline lookup yields CDR1 SGHTA and CDR2 FQGNSA.

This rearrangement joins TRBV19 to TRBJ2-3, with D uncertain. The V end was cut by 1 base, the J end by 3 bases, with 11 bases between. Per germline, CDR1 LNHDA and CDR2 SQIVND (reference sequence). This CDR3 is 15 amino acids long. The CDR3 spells CASSIGWGSTDTQYF. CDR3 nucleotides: TGTGCCAGTAGTATAGGTTGGGGAAGTACAGATACGCAGTATTTT.

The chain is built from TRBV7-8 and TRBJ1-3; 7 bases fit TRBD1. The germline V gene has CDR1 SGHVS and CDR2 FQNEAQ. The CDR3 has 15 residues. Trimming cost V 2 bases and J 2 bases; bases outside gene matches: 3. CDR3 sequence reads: CASSLSQGAGNTIYF. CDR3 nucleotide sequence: TGTGCCAGCAGCTTATCGCAGGGGGCTGGAAACACCATATATTTT.

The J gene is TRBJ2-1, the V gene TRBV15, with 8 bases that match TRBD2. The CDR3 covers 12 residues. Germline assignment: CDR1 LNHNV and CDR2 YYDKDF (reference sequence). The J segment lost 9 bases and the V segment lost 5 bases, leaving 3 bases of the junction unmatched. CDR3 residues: CATSREGGEQFF. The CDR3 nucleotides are TGTGCCACCAGCCGGGAGGGGGGTGAGCAGTTCTTC.

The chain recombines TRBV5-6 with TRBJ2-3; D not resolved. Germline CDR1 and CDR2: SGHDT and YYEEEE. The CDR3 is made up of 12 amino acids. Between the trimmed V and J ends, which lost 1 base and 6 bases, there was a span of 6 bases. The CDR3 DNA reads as TGTGCCAGCAGCTTGTCGGTTGATACGCAGTATTTT. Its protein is CASSLSVDTQYF.

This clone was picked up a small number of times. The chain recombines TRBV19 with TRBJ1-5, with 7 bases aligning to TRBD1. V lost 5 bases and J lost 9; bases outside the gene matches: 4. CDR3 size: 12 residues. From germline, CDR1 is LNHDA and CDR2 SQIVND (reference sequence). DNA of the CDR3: TGTGCCAGTAGTCTCCGGACAGGGCCCCAGCATTTT. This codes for CASSLRTGPQHF. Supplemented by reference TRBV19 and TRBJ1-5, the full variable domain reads DGGITQSPKYLFRKEGQNVTLSCEQNLNHDAMYWYRQDPGQGLRLIYYSQIVNDFQKGDIAEGYSVSREKKESFPLTVTSAQKNPTAFYLCASSLRTGPQHFGDGTRLSIL.

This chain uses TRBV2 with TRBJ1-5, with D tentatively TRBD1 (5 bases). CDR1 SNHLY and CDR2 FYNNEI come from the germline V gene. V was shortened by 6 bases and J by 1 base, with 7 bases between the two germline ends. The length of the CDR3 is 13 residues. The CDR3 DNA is TGTGCCAGCAGGAGGGACAGCAATCAGCCCCAGCATTTT. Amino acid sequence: CASRRDSNQPQHF. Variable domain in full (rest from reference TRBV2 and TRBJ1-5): EPEVTQTPSHQVTQMGQEVILRCVPISNHLYFYWYRQILGQKVEFLVSFYNNEISEKSEIFDDQFSVERPDGSNFTLKIRSTKLEDSAMYFCASRRDSNQPQHFGDGTRLSIL.

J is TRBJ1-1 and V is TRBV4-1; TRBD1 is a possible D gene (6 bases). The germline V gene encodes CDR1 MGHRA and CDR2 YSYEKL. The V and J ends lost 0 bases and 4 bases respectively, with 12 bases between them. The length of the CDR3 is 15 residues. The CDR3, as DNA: TGCGCCAGCAGCCAAGAGAACAGGGAGCTCACTGAAGCTTTCTTT. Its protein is CASSQENRELTEAFF.

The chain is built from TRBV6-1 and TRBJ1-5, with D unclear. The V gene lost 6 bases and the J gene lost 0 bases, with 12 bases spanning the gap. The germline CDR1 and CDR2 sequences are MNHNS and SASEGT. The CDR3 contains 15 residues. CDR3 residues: CASRLDGYSNQPQHF. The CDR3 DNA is TGTGCCAGCAGGCTGGACGGATATAGCAATCAGCCCCAGCATTTT.

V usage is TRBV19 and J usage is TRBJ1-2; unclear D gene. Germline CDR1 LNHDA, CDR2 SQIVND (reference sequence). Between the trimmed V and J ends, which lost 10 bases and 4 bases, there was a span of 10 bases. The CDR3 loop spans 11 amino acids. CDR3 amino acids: CATKKSYGYTF. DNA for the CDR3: TGTGCCACCAAGAAATCCTATGGCTACACCTTC.

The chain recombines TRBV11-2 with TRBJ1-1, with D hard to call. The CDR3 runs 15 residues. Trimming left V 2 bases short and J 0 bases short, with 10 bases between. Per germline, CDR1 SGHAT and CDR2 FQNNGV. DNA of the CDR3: TGTGCCAGCAGCTTACAAGGAGTCCTGAACACTGAAGCTTTCTTT. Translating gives CASSLQGVLNTEAFF.

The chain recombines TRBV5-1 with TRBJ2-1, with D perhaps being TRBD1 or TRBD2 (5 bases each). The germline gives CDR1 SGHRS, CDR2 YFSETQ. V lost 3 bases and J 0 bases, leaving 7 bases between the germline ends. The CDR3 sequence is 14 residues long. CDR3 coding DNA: TGCGCCAGCAGCTCCGGGACCTCCTACAATGAGCAGTTCTTC. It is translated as CASSSGTSYNEQFF. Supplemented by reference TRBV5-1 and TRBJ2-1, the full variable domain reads KAGVTQTPRYLIKTRGQQVTLSCSPISGHRSVSWYQQTPGQGLQFLFEYFSETQRNKGNFPGRFSGRQFSNSRSEMNVSTLELGDSALYLCASSSGTSYNEQFFGPGTRLTVL.

The CDR3 DNA reads as TGTGCCAGCAGTTACTCACGTCCGACAGTGCTATACGAGCAGTACTTC. Its protein is CASSYSRPTVLYEQYF. The V and J genes are TRBV6-6 and TRBJ2-7, with a possible D match to TRBD1 (5 bases). Germline CDR1 reads MNHNY; CDR2 reads SVGAGI (reference sequence). Trimming cost V 0 bases and J 4 bases, with 16 bases left between them. The CDR3 is made up of 16 amino acids.

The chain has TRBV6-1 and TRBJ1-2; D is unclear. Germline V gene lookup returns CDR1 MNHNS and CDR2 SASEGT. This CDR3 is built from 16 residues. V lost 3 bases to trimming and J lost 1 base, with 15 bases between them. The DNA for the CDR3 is TGTGCCAGCAGTGAGGCACTGGGAGGAATTAACTATGGCTACACCTTC. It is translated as CASSEALGGINYGYTF.

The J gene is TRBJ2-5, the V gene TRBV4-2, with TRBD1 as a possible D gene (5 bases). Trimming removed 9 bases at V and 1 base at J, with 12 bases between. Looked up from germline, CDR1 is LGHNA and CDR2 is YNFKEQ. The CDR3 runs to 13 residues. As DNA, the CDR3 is TGTGCCAGTGCACAGGTGATCCAAGAGACCCAGTACTTC. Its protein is CASAQVIQETQYF.

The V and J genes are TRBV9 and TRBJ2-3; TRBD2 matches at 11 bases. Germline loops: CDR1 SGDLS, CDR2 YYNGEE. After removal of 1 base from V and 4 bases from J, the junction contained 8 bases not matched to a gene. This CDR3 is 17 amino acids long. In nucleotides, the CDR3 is TGTGCCAGCAGCGTACGCCCCGGGACTAGCGGTTCAGATACGCAGTATTTT. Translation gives CASSVRPGTSGSDTQYF.

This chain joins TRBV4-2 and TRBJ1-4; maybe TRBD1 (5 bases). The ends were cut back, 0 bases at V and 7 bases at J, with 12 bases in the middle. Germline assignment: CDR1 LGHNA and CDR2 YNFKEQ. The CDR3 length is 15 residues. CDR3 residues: CASSQDAGSSEKLFF. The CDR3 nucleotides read TGTGCCAGCAGCCAAGATGCAGGGTCAAGTGAAAAACTGTTTTTT.

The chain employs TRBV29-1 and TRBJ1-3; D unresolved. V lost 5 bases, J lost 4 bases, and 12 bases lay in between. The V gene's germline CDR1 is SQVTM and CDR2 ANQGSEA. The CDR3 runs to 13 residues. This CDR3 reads CSVRLSLGNTIYF. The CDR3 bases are TGCAGCGTTAGACTTTCCTTAGGAAACACCATATATTTT.

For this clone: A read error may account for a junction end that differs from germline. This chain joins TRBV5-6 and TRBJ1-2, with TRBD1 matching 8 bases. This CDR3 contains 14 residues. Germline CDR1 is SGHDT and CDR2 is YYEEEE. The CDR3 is CASSLDRAGYGYTF. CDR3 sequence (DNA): TGTGCCAGCAGTTTGGACAGGGCTGGGTATGGCTACACCTTC.